Listed below are T cell receptor beta chains from one sample, sequenced in a study of cytomegalovirus exposure and HLA in healthy donors. Sequencing used immunoSEQ multiplex PCR; TCRdb keeps in-frame clones, though not all of them. Here the sample table reports about 200,000 clones. The sequenced sample consisted of PBMCs. The receptors shown here come from a girl aged 2 to 10 in good health and CMV-seropositive. The CDR3 runs from the conserved cysteine through the conserved F or W. The order of the fields is D gene, V gene, J gene, CDR3 protein, CDR3 DNA. D genes are given only for firm matches.

>-|TRBV29-1|TRBJ2-7
CSVLVRAEQYF
TGCAGCGTTCTAGTCAGGGCCGAGCAGTACTTC
>TRBD2|TRBV5-1|TRBJ2-2
CASSLVPFGGRTEPGELFF
TGCGCCAGCAGCTTGGTCCCCTTTGGCGGGAGAACGGAACCCGGGGAGCTGTTTTTT
>TRBD2|TRBV5-4|TRBJ2-1
CASSLAGAGAYNEQFF
TGTGCCAGCAGCTTGGCTGGAGCGGGAGCCTACAATGAGCAGTTCTTC
>TRBD1|TRBV4-1|TRBJ1-5
CASSQQPGQNLGQPQHF
TGCGCCAGCAGCCAACAACCGGGACAGAACCTTGGTCAGCCCCAGCATTTT
>TRBD1|TRBV28|TRBJ1-5
CASSRPAGQGTGQPQHF
TGTGCCAGCAGCCGCCCCGCGGGACAGGGTACGGGACAGCCCCAGCATTTT
>TRBD1|TRBV5-1|TRBJ1-2
CASSTGQANYGYTF
TGCGCCAGCAGCACAGGACAGGCCAACTATGGCTACACCTTC
>-|TRBV2|TRBJ1-2
CASSEETNQIGQRTF
TGTGCCAGCAGTGAAGAGACCAACCAAATTGGACAGCGCACCTTC
>-|TRBV5-6|TRBJ1-4
CASSPGGQHGSEKLFF
TGTGCCAGCAGCCCCGGCGGTCAACACGGAAGCGAAAAACTGTTTTTT
>-|TRBV7-8|TRBJ2-7
CASSARVNSYEQYF
TGTGCCAGCAGCGCTCGGGTCAACTCCTACGAGCAGTACTTC
>-|TRBV28|TRBJ2-7
CASSFQDSTYEQYF
TGTGCCAGCAGTTTTCAGGACTCCACCTACGAGCAGTACTTC
>-|TRBV5-1|TRBJ1-4
CASSLSGRTTNEKLFF
TGCGCCAGCAGCTTAAGCGGGAGGACAACTAATGAAAAACTGTTTTTT
>-|TRBV28|TRBJ1-2
CASSPQSRDYGYTF
TGTGCCAGCAGTCCCCAGTCTCGGGACTATGGCTACACCTTC
>-|TRBV5-6|TRBJ2-7
CASSLTVGSTYEQYF
TGTGCCAGCAGCTTGACGGTGGGCAGCACCTACGAGCAGTACTTC
>-|TRBV9|TRBJ2-2
CASSAAGSYTGELFF
TGTGCCAGCAGCGCGGCGGGGTCATACACCGGGGAGCTGTTTTTT
>TRBD1|TRBV6-1|TRBJ2-2
CASSKAGTGATGELFF
TGTGCCAGCAGTAAAGCCGGGACAGGGGCCACCGGGGAGCTGTTTTTT
>-|TRBV11-3|TRBJ2-2
CASSLDKRLGPGELFF
TGTGCCAGCAGCTTAGACAAAAGACTAGGGCCCGGGGAGCTGTTTTTT
>-|TRBV7-2|TRBJ2-1
CASSLILQRVFRNEQFF
TGTGCCAGCAGCTTAATCTTACAGAGGGTTTTCCGCAATGAGCAGTTCTTC
>TRBD2|TRBV27|TRBJ2-2
CASSFEGARGTGELFF
TGTGCCAGCAGTTTTGAAGGGGCGCGGGGGACCGGGGAGCTGTTTTTT
>TRBD2|TRBV7-2|TRBJ2-7
CASSFTSGTYEQYF
TGTGCCAGCAGCTTTACTAGCGGTACCTACGAGCAGTACTTC
>-|TRBV10-3|TRBJ2-1
CAIRSDRRPDNEQFF
TGTGCCATCAGATCCGACAGAAGACCTGACAATGAGCAGTTCTTC
>-|TRBV14|TRBJ2-5
CASGQDRFLETQYF
TGTGCCAGCGGCCAAGACAGGTTTTTGGAGACCCAGTACTTC
>TRBD2|TRBV10-1|TRBJ2-2
CASSELLAGVNTGELFF
TGCGCCAGCAGTGAGTTACTAGCGGGAGTGAACACCGGGGAGCTGTTTTTT
>TRBD2|TRBV11-3|TRBJ2-1
CASSLLAAYEQFF
TGTGCCAGCAGCTTACTAGCGGCGTATGAGCAGTTCTTC
>-|TRBV19|TRBJ1-1
CASSKQGVIDEAFF
TGTGCCAGTAGTAAGCAGGGTGTTATCGATGAAGCTTTCTTT
>TRBD2|TRBV7-3|TRBJ2-3
CASGLLAGSTDTQYF
TGTGCCAGCGGTTTGCTAGCGGGGAGCACAGATACGCAGTATTTT
>TRBD2|TRBV13|TRBJ2-7
CASSPSGAYEQYF
TGTGCCAGCAGCCCTAGCGGCGCCTACGAGCAGTACTTC
>TRBD2|TRBV5-1|TRBJ2-2
CASSSPGTKTGELFF
TGCGCCAGCAGCTCCCCCGGGACTAAGACCGGGGAGCTGTTTTTT
>TRBD2|TRBV2|TRBJ2-2
CASSGLAGGTGELFF
TGTGCCAGCAGTGGACTAGCGGGAGGAACCGGGGAGCTGTTTTTT
>-|TRBV5-5|TRBJ2-7
CASTRTDYEQYF
TGTGCCAGCACCAGGACAGACTACGAGCAGTACTTC